These 21 T cell receptor beta chains were all obtained from the same sample, sequenced in a study of blood T cells in healthy people across ages. With a J-beta primer mix and a sample-barcoded 5' primer, a second PCR ran about 7 to 11 cycles. A single record per CDR3 protein comes from TCRdb applying MiXCR to the 5' RACE reads. The data hold almost 800,000 distinct CDR3 sequences, with roughly 64% observed a single time. Sequencing was performed on blood. Receptor source: a man aged 30 to 39 in good health.

The chain joins TRBV11-2 to TRBJ2-5; D is perhaps TRBD2 (6 bases). The CDR3 consists of 12 residues. Looked up from germline, CDR1 is SGHAT and CDR2 is FQNNGV. V gave up 7 bases and J gave up 5 bases, with 11 bases separating them. The CDR3 DNA reads as TGTGCCAGCATTATGGGGGGTGAGACCCAGTACTTC. Protein sequence: CASIMGGETQYF.

The V gene is TRBV4-2, the J gene TRBJ2-3; D might be TRBD2 (5 bases). The CDR3 is made up of 17 amino acids. Germline loops: CDR1 LGHNA, CDR2 YNFKEQ. Deletions cut 2 bases from V and 1 base from J, with 16 bases between. The DNA for the CDR3 is TGTGCCAGCAGCCAATCCCCCGGCACCGGGGGCACAGATACGCAGTATTTT. Amino acids: CASSQSPGTGGTDTQYF.

This chain joins TRBV4-1 and TRBJ1-2; TRBD1 agrees at 7 bases. The V segment lost 1 base and the J segment 3 bases; nucleotides outside the gene matches: 5. The CDR3 sequence is 15 residues long. Germline V CDR1 and CDR2: MGHRA, YSYEKL. CDR3 bases: TGCGCCAGCAGCCAAGTGGACAGGATTGACTATGGCTACACCTTC. Protein: CASSQVDRIDYGYTF.

The chain uses TRBV6-6 and TRBJ2-7, with 9 bases identical to TRBD1. There are 15 residues in the CDR3. Germline trimming cut 8 bases from V and 4 bases from J; bases unmatched to any gene: 12. Germline assignment: CDR1 MNHNY and CDR2 SVGAGI (reference sequence). Here the CDR3 reads CASGTWTGARYEQYF. In DNA, the CDR3 is TGTGCCAGCGGAACATGGACAGGGGCGAGGTACGAGCAGTACTTC.

This clonotype appeared a few times. The chain recombines TRBV5-6 with TRBJ1-1, with 8 bases lining up with TRBD1. Unmatched junction bases numbered 13, after V lost 2 bases and J lost 10 bases. The CDR3 sequence is 15 residues long. The germline gives CDR1 SGHDT, CDR2 YYEEEE. This chain's CDR3 is CASSLSGQGYSGAFF. The CDR3 region has the DNA TGTGCCAGCAGCTTATCTGGACAGGGCTATTCGGGAGCTTTCTTT.

The chain links TRBV14 to TRBJ1-2, with 9 bases lining up with TRBD1. The CDR3 is made up of 14 amino acids. Trimming cost V 2 bases and J 7 bases; bases outside gene matches: 5. The germline gives CDR1 SGHDN, CDR2 FVKESK. The CDR3 reads CASSQLTGGRGYTF. The CDR3 DNA reads TGTGCCAGCAGCCAACTGACAGGGGGTCGTGGCTACACCTTC. Drawing the rest from reference TRBV14 and TRBJ1-2, the complete variable domain is EAGVTQFPSHSVIEKGQTVTLRCDPISGHDNLYWYRRVMGKEIKFLLHFVKESKQDESGMPNNRFLAERTGGTYSTLKVQPAELEDSGVYFCASSQLTGGRGYTFGSGTRLTVV.

V gene TRBV30 combines with J gene TRBJ2-3; no firm D call. The germline V and J ends were trimmed by 0 bases and 0 bases, with 10 bases remaining between them. The CDR3 consists of 15 residues. Germline CDR1 reads GTSNPN; CDR2 reads SVGIG (reference sequence). CDR3 nucleotide sequence: TGTGCCTGGAGTGTAAAAGGGCTTAGCACAGATACGCAGTATTTT. As protein: CAWSVKGLSTDTQYF.

The chain joins TRBV28 to TRBJ2-5; the D gene is possibly TRBD2 (7 bases). This CDR3 has 15 amino acids. The V end lost 5 bases, the J end lost 4 bases, and 17 bases lay between the germline ends. Germline-derived CDR1 and CDR2 are MDHEN and SYDVKM. CDR3 bases: TGTGCCAGCAGTCCGCCGAGGGGGGGGTTAGAGACCCAGTACTTC. Its translation: CASSPPRGGLETQYF.

The rearrangement joins TRBV3-1 to TRBJ1-1; D gene unclear. Germline values: CDR1 LGHDT, CDR2 YNNKEL (reference sequence). CDR3 length equals 15 residues. Trimming removed 1 base at V and 12 bases at J, with 21 bases between. CDR3 sequence reads: CASSQGHGGFLYPFF. The DNA for the CDR3 is TGTGCCAGCAGCCAAGGGCATGGAGGGTTCCTATACCCTTTCTTT.

This chain connects TRBV29-1 to TRBJ2-1; D unclear. CDR3 size: 10 residues. Germline V gives CDR1 SQVTM, CDR2 ANQGSEA. The ends were cut back, 3 bases at V and 8 bases at J, with 5 bases in the middle. Here the CDR3 DNA reads TGCAGCGTTGATGCCGATGAGCAGTTCTTC. Amino acid sequence: CSVDADEQFF.

The chain links TRBV29-1 to TRBJ2-7; 7 bases line up with TRBD1. There are 12 residues in the CDR3. Germline assignment: CDR1 SQVTM and CDR2 ANQGSEA. Trimming at V came to 5 bases and at J to 3 bases, leaving 4 bases not matched to a gene. The CDR3 reads CSVRDSFYEQYF. Here the CDR3 DNA reads TGCAGCGTTCGGGACAGCTTCTACGAGCAGTACTTC.

The V call is TRBV5-1, the J call TRBJ2-7; D is uncertain. V was pared by 0 bases and J by 6 bases, with 10 bases between. The germline gives CDR1 SGHRS, CDR2 YFSETQ. CDR3 length equals 13 residues. The CDR3 sequence: CASSLGNPTEQYF. In DNA form, the CDR3 reads TGCGCCAGCAGCTTGGGTAACCCAACCGAGCAGTACTTC.

The chain carries TRBV28 and TRBJ1-5; D remains unclear. The CDR3 is made up of 14 amino acids. The V gene's germline CDR1 is MDHEN and CDR2 SYDVKM. Trimming removed 6 bases at V and 0 bases at J, with 9 bases between. The CDR3 sequence is CASSPRSSNQPQHF. The CDR3 DNA reads as TGTGCCAGCAGCCCCCGCAGTAGCAATCAGCCCCAGCATTTT.

This rearrangement joins TRBV9 to TRBJ1-2, with D uncertain. V was clipped by 4 bases and J by 7 bases, with 17 bases between them. CDR3 length: 14 amino acids. Germline assignment: CDR1 SGDLS and CDR2 YYNGEE. The CDR3 DNA follows: TGTGCCAGCAGCCCGGGTACTCATACCTCTGGCTACACCTTC. This encodes CASSPGTHTSGYTF.

The gene calls are TRBV28 and TRBJ2-5; 10 bases line up with TRBD2. The CDR3 length is 16 residues. The J segment lost 4 bases and the V segment lost 3 bases, leaving 8 bases of the junction unmatched. In germline, CDR1 is MDHEN, CDR2 SYDVKM. The CDR3 loop is CASSLVLAGPGETQYF. The CDR3 DNA reads TGTGCCAGCAGTTTGGTACTAGCGGGGCCGGGAGAGACCCAGTACTTC.

V gene TRBV20-1 combines with J gene TRBJ2-3; a possible D gene is TRBD2 (7 bases). The CDR3 has 13 residues. In germline, CDR1 is DFQATT, CDR2 SNEGSKA (reference sequence). V was cut by 3 bases and J by 6 bases, with 13 bases left in between. The CDR3 DNA follows: TGCAGTGCTAGTCGGGGGGCCCACGATACGCAGTATTTT. Its translation is CSASRGAHDTQYF.

This sequence joins TRBV5-1 and TRBJ2-6; D is possibly TRBD1 or TRBD2 (5 bases each). V was pared by 8 bases and J by 0 bases, with 21 bases between. CDR3 length: 18 residues. CDR1 SGHRS and CDR2 YFSETQ come from the germline V gene. CDR3 DNA: TGCGCCAGTACCAAGATAGGGACCGACCTCTCTGGGGCCAACGTCCTGACTTTC. Its translation is CASTKIGTDLSGANVLTF.

This clonotype showed up just a few times. V is TRBV2 and J is TRBJ2-5; 11 nucleotides line up with TRBD2. The J call may be faulty, since TRBJ2-7 better matches the DNA end. The germline gives CDR1 SNHLY, CDR2 FYNNEI. CDR3 length equals 15 residues. The CDR3 spells CASSEAPTSGTEQYF. In DNA form, the CDR3 reads TGTGCCAGCAGTGAAGCCCCGACTAGCGGGACCGAGCAGTACTTC.

This clonotype showed up just a few times. The chain has TRBV29-1 and TRBJ2-4; 8 bases fit TRBD2. The end of the DNA is better explained by TRBJ2-7, so the J call may be wrong. CDR1 is SQVTM and CDR2 is ANQGSEA in the germline V gene. The CDR3 runs to 14 residues. The CDR3 DNA follows: TGCAGCGTTCGTGCGATTAGCGGGACGGGCGAGCAGTACTTC. This sequence encodes CSVRAISGTGEQYF.

This clonotype was observed a few times. The chain uses TRBV12-3 or TRBV12-4 and TRBJ2-3; D remains unclear. There are 12 residues in the CDR3. Trimming left V 10 bases short and J 2 bases short, with 10 bases between. The CDR3 region has the DNA TGTGCCACCCAGGAGTCCACAGATACGCAGTATTTT. Translated, it gives CATQESTDTQYF.

This clonotype was counted once. The V gene is TRBV10-3, the J gene TRBJ2-7; 7 bases fit TRBD2. V lost 4 bases, J lost 0 bases, and 9 bases stayed unmatched. The germline V gene has CDR1 ENHRY and CDR2 SYGVKD. This CDR3 region has 16 residues. This chain's CDR3 is CAISASPGRDSYEQYF. CDR3 in DNA: TGTGCCATCAGTGCCTCGCCAGGGAGGGACTCCTACGAGCAGTACTTC.